This is a list of T cell receptor beta chains from one sample in a study of regulatory T cells in long-lasting Graves disease. TCRdb analysed the multiplex PCR reads with MiXCR anew, one entry per CDR3 protein. The sample has about 350,000 distinct CDR3 sequences, 16% seen once. These data were also reused for a study on T cells in Graves' hyperthyroidism and ophthalmopathy.

The sample in question was peripheral blood mononuclear cells (PBMCs), obtained at new diagnosis, from a patient treated with antithyroid drugs. These receptor sequences come from a man aged 35-49 years with Graves disease. Each CDR3 is given with its conserved first and last residue. The D gene is left open where the match is weak. Where a row states a size, it is once, few, many or the class of an expanded clone; other rows omit it.

clone size	V gene	J gene	D gene	CDR3 DNA	CDR3 protein
many	TRBV7-8	TRBJ2-1	TRBD1	TGTGCCAGCAGCGACCCCGGGCCGACAGGGATCTTGAATCTGGATGAGCAGTTCTTC	CASSDPGPTGILNLDEQFF
.	TRBV28	TRBJ2-5	.	TGCGCCAGCGCTCAAGAGACCCAGTACTTC	CASAQETQYF
many	TRBV4-2	TRBJ2-7	TRBD1	TGTGCCAGCAGCCAAGGGGGACAGTCCTACGAGCAGTACTTC	CASSQGGQSYEQYF
.	TRBV19	TRBJ1-2	TRBD1	TGTGCCAGTAGTATAGGCCTCACCGGGACAGCTAACTATGGCTACACCTTC	CASSIGLTGTANYGYTF
many	TRBV3-1	TRBJ2-1	TRBD2	TGTGCCAGCAGTTCGAGCGGGGGGGGTTACAATGAGCAGTTCTTC	CASSSSGGGYNEQFF
few	TRBV12-3/TRBV12-4	TRBJ2-2	TRBD1	TGTGCCAGCAGTTTACGCAGCGGACAGGGGTCCGGGGAGCTGTTTTTT	CASSLRSGQGSGELFF
many	TRBV9	TRBJ2-3	.	TGTGCCAGCAGCGTCCGCGGGGACACAGATACGCAGTATTTT	CASSVRGDTDTQYF
few	TRBV7-2	TRBJ1-5	.	TGTGCCAGCAGCTTACCTAGTTATAGCAATCAGCCCCAGCATTTT	CASSLPSYSNQPQHF
.	TRBV12-3/TRBV12-4	TRBJ1-3	.	TGTGCCAGCAGTTCTAGATACTTCTCTGGAAACACCATATATTTT	CASSSRYFSGNTIYF
few	TRBV6-1	TRBJ2-7	.	TGTGCCAGCACGGGGCACGAAAGGCCATACGAGCAGTACTTC	CASTGHERPYEQYF
many	TRBV7-2	TRBJ1-5	.	TGTGCCAGCAGCCCCAACAAGGTACAGCCCCAGCATTTT	CASSPNKVQPQHF
many	TRBV15	TRBJ1-6	.	TGTGCCACCTGCTTGACTCCGGGAGATTCACCCCTCCACTTT	CATCLTPGDSPLHF
many	TRBV7-9	TRBJ2-2	.	TGTGCCAGCGTCCCCTACACCGGGGAGCTGTTTTTT	CASVPYTGELFF
many	TRBV30	TRBJ1-5	.	TGTGCCTGGAGTGTAGGGGGGGCTATTGGTCAGCCCCAGCATTTT	CAWSVGGAIGQPQHF
many	TRBV4-1	TRBJ1-1	.	TGCGCCAGCAGCCAAGATCACAGAGCCCTTGAAGCTTTCTTT	CASSQDHRALEAFF
many	TRBV7-2	TRBJ2-5	TRBD1	TGTGCCAGCAGTCATGGGACAGGGGGCGTGCAGACCCAGTACTTC	CASSHGTGGVQTQYF
.	TRBV7-9	TRBJ2-3	TRBD2	TGTGCCAGCAGCTCCTTCGCGGGGGGGAACACAGATACGCAGTATTTT	CASSSFAGGNTDTQYF
many	TRBV3-1	TRBJ2-3	.	TGTGCCAGCAGCCAAGCGGCTCGGACCGGGCAGTATTTT	CASSQAARTGQYF
few	TRBV6-2/TRBV6-3	TRBJ1-1	.	TGTGCCAGCAGTTCCCCGCGTGGGGGGAGTCGACAAGCTTTCTTT	CASSSPRGGSRQAFF
many	TRBV28	TRBJ2-1	.	TGTGCCAGCAGTACCAGAAGCCTGACGTACAATGAGCAGTTCTTC	CASSTRSLTYNEQFF
.	TRBV6-5	TRBJ2-3	TRBD1	TGTGCCAGCAGTTTCAGGGGGCCTAGCACAGATACGCAGTATTTT	CASSFRGPSTDTQYF
.	TRBV9	TRBJ1-6	.	TGTGCCACCAAGCTGGGGGGGCCTAATTCACCCCTCCACTTT	CATKLGGPNSPLHF
many	TRBV10-3	TRBJ2-7	TRBD1	TGTGCCATCAGCCCGGGACAGACCTACGAGCAGTACTTC	CAISPGQTYEQYF
few	TRBV29-1	TRBJ2-5	TRBD2	TGCAGCGTTGATAGGACTAGCCCGACCTTAGGGACCCAGTACTTC	CSVDRTSPTLGTQYF